The source of this TCR beta chain is a study of PD-L1 blockade in urothelial cancer. Study as a whole: There were a median of about 140,000 T cells in blood samples.

Each PCR received spiked synthetic TCR analog templates. Clones were sequenced by immunoSEQ multiplex PCR, and TCRdb holds only the in-frame ones, with some missing. This sample has about 93,000 clones, with 90% found just once. As for time point: pretreatment peripheral blood. Germline V CDR1 and CDR2: SGHTA, FQGNSA. Trimming removed 0 bases at V and 1 base at J, with 10 bases between. The CDR3 loop spans 16 amino acids. This TCR came from a man in his sixties with urothelial cancer. The chain couples TRBV7-2 to TRBJ1-3; D not resolved. The starting material was PBMCs, obtained around atezolizumab (anti-PD-L1) treatment. In DNA, the CDR3 is TGTGCCAGCAGCTTAGCTGGCTGGCAATCTGGAAACACCATATATTTT. It is translated as CASSLAGWQSGNTIYF.